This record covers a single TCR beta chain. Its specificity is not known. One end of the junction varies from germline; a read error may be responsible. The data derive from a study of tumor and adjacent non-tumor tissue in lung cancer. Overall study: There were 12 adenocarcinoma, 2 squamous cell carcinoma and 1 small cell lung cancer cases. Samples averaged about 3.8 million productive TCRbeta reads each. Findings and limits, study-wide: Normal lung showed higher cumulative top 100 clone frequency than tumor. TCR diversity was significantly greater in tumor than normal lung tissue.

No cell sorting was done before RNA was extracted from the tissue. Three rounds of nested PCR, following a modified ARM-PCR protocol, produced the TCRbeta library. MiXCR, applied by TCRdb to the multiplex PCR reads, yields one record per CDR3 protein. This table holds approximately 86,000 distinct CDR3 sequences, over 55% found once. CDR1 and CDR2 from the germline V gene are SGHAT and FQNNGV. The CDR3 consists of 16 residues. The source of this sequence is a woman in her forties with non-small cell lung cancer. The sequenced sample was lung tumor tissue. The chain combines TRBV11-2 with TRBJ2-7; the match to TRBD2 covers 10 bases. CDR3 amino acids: CASNLELAGHSNEQYF. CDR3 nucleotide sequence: TGTGCCAGCAACTTAGAACTAGCGGGACATAGTAACGAGCAGTACTTC.